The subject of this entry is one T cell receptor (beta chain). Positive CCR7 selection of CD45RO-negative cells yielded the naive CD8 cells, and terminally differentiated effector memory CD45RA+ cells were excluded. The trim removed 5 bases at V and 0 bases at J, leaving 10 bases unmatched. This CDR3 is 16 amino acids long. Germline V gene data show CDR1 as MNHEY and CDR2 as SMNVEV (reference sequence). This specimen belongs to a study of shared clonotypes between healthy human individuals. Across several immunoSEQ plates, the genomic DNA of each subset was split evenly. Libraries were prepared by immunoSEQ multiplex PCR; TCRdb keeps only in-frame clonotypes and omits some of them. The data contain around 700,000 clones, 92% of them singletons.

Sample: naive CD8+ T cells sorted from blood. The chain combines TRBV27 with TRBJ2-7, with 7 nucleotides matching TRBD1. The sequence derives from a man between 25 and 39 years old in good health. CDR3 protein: CASSLKGQRYSYEQYF. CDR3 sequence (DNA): TGTGCCAGCAGTCTCAAGGGACAGAGGTACTCCTACGAGCAGTACTTC.